Listed here are 8 T cell receptor beta chains from one sample, sequenced in a study of T cell responses to AZD1222 COVID-19 vaccine (dated by TCRdb to about 2021). The time point label of this sample denotes: about 28 days (+/-7) after the second vaccine dose. The method behind the library was the immunoSEQ multiplex PCR assay. TCRdb mirrors the immuneACCESS table, restricted to in-frame sequences. Some clones are absent from its copies; in checked studies, under half trace to an unresolved V gene, and the reason for the others is unknown. This sample is represented by 90,000 to 130,000 clones; about 90% of them were singletons. Around 14% of the sample belongs to the ten largest clones. Specimen: peripheral blood, collected 28 days after the second AZD1222 dose. The receptors stem from an adult who received the AZD1222 COVID-19 vaccine.

The genes are TRBV19 and TRBJ1-4; TRBD1 aligns across 7 bases. The CDR3 spans 16 residues. With 2 bases clipped from V and 5 bases from J, the junction kept 8 bases outside the gene matches. Germline loops: CDR1 LNHDA, CDR2 SQIVND (reference sequence). The CDR3: CASSITHRGGNEKLFF. The CDR3 coding sequence is TGTGCCAGTAGTATAACACACAGGGGAGGGAATGAAAAACTGTTTTTT.

The J gene is TRBJ2-3, the V gene TRBV10-3; no firm D call. The ends were cut back, 3 bases at V and 5 bases at J, with 21 bases in the middle. Germline V gene data show CDR1 as ENHRY and CDR2 as SYGVKD. The CDR3 covers 17 residues. The CDR3 nucleotides are TGTGCCATCAGTGATGAAACCCCTCGTCCTGAACTAGATACGCAGTATTTT. This gives the protein CAISDETPRPELDTQYF.

This CDR3 reads CASSSGGHGTDTQYF. The CDR3 region has the DNA TGTGCCAGCAGCTCCGGGGGTCATGGCACAGATACGCAGTATTTT. The gene calls are TRBV5-4 and TRBJ2-3, with TRBD2 as a possible D gene (6 bases). CDR1 is SGHNT, CDR2 YYREEE, per germline (reference sequence). The CDR3 is 15 residues long. Trimming stripped 3 bases from V and 1 base from J, with 12 bases between.

The CDR3 loop reads CASSPYPTRGPEAFF. CDR3 in DNA: TGTGCCAGCAGTCCATACCCAACTCGGGGCCCTGAAGCTTTCTTT. This rearrangement joins TRBV27 to TRBJ1-1, with D possibly TRBD1 on 5 matching bases. There are 15 residues in the CDR3. Germline lookup yields CDR1 MNHEY and CDR2 SMNVEV (reference sequence). V shed 5 bases and J shed 6 bases, with 19 bases lying between them.

CDR3 loop: CASSLTGRLAGSTDTQYF. DNA of the CDR3: TGTGCCAGCAGCTTAACCGGACGACTAGCGGGAAGCACAGATACGCAGTATTTT. The chain has TRBV7-3 and TRBJ2-3; 11 bases agree with TRBD2. Germline V gene data show CDR1 as SGHTA and CDR2 as FQGTGA. The CDR3 has 18 amino acids. The V segment lost 0 bases and the J segment 0 bases; nucleotides outside the gene matches: 5.

The rearrangement links TRBV29-1 to TRBJ1-1; D is uncertain. CDR1 and CDR2 from the germline V gene are SQVTM and ANQGSEA. The CDR3 runs to 13 residues. The V end lost 7 bases, the J end lost 1 base, and 13 bases lay between the germline ends. In DNA form, the CDR3 reads TGCAGCGCTTCCGGATCGGCGAACACTGAAGCTTTCTTT. Its protein product is CSASGSANTEAFF. The whole variable domain, filled in from reference TRBV29-1 and TRBJ1-1, reads SAVISQKPSRDICQRGTSLTIQCQVDSQVTMMFWYRQQPGQSLTLIATANQGSEATYESGFVIDKFPISRPNLTFSTLTVSNMSPEDSSIYLCSASGSANTEAFFGQGTRLTVV.

The chain recombines TRBV4-1 with TRBJ1-2; D unclear. Looked up from germline, CDR1 is MGHRA and CDR2 is YSYEKL. V lost 1 base, J lost 4 bases, and 22 bases lay in between. The length of the CDR3 is 18 residues. The CDR3: CASSQVPSRNTRTYGYTF. The CDR3 DNA sequence: TGCGCCAGCAGCCAAGTCCCCTCCCGAAACACCAGAACCTATGGCTACACCTTC.

The chain is built from TRBV20-1 and TRBJ2-7; tentatively, D is TRBD1 or TRBD2 (5 bases each). Trimming took off 3 bases at V and 5 bases at J, with 20 bases between the two ends. The CDR3 consists of 15 residues. Germline V gives CDR1 DFQATT, CDR2 SNEGSKA (reference sequence). The CDR3 sequence is CSASGTRGVGHEQYF. The CDR3, as DNA: TGCAGTGCTAGTGGAACGAGGGGAGTCGGTCACGAGCAGTACTTC.